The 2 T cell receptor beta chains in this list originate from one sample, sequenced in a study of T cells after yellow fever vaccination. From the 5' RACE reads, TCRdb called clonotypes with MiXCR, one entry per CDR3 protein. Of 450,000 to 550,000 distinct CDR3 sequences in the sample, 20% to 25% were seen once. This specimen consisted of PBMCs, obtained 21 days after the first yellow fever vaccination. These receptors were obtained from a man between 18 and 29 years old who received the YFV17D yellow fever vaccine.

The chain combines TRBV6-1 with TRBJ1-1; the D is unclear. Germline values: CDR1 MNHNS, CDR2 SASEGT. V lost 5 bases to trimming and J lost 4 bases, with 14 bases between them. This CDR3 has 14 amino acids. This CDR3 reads CASSRTPISTEAFF. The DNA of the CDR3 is TGTGCCAGCAGTCGGACCCCTATATCCACTGAAGCTTTCTTT.

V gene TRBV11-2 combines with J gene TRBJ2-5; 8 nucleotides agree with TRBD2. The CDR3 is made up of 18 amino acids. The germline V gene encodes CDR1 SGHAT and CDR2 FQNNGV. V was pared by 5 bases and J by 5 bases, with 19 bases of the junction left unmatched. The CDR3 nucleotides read TGTGCCAGCAGCCCGAGAAGCTTAATAGCGGGGTTCGGGGAGACCCAGTACTTC. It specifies CASSPRSLIAGFGETQYF.